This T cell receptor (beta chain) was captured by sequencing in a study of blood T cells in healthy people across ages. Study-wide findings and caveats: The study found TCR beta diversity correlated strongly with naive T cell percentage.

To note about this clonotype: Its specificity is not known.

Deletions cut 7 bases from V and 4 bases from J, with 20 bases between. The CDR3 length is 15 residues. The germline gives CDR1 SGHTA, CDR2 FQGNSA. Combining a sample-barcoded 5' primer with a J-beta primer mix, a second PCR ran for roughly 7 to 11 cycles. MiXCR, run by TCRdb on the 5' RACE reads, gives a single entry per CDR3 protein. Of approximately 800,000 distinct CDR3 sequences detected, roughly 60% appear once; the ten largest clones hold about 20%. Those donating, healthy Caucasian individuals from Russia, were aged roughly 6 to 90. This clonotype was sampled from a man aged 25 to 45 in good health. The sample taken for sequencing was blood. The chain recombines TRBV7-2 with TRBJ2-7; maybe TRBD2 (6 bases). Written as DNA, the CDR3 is TGTGCCAGCAACCCGGGAGCATACACTGGGTACGAGCAGTACTTC. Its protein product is CASNPGAYTGYEQYF.